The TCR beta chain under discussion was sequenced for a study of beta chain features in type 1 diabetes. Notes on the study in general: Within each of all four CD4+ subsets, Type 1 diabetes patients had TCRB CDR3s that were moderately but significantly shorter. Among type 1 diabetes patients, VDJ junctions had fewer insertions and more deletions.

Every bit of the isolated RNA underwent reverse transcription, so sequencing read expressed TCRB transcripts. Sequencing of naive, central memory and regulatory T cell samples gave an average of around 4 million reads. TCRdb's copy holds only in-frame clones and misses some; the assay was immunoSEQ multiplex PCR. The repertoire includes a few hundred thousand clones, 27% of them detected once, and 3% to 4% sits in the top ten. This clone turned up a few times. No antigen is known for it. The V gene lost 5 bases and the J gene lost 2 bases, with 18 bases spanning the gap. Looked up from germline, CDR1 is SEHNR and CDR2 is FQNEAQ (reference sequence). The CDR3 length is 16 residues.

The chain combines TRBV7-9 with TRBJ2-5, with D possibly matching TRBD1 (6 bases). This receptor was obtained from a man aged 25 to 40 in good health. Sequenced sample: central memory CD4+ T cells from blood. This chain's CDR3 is CASSPRGQRGQETQYF. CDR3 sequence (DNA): TGTGCCAGCAGCCCCAGGGGTCAGAGGGGACAAGAGACCCAGTACTTC.